This T cell receptor (beta chain) derives from a study of T cells in Graves' hyperthyroidism and ophthalmopathy. The study's findings and limits: Model-based prediction identified ophthalmopathy a median about 6 months prior to its onset.

CDR1 and CDR2 from the germline V gene are SGHRS and YFSETQ. V gave up 1 base and J gave up 2 bases, with 5 bases separating them. The CDR3 contains 13 residues. What was amplified from RNA transcripts were TCR beta CDR3 regions. HTBI primers were employed in a first-round RT-PCR of the TCR CDR3. TCRdb independently ran MiXCR on the multiplex PCR reads; one entry per CDR3 protein. In the table there are around 250,000 distinct CDR3 sequences, roughly 15% of which are singletons. This clonotype was counted at least ten times. As yet, its antigen is unknown. The TCR was taken from a woman aged 40 to 55 with Graves' hyperthyroidism that later progressed to Graves' ophthalmopathy. Sequencing used blood. The V gene is TRBV5-1, the J gene TRBJ2-3; D is unclear. CDR3 in DNA: TGCGCCAGCAGCTTGTTGGACACAGATACGCAGTATTTT. This encodes CASSLLDTDTQYF. The whole variable domain, filled in from reference TRBV5-1 and TRBJ2-3, reads KAGVTQTPRYLIKTRGQQVTLSCSPISGHRSVSWYQQTPGQGLQFLFEYFSETQRNKGNFPGRFSGRQFSNSRSEMNVSTLELGDSALYLCASSLLDTDTQYFGPGTRLTVL.